The rows below give T cell receptor beta chains drawn from one sample of a study of blood T cell repertoires in COVID-19. Produced via immunoSEQ multiplex PCR; TCRdb's table is partial and in-frame only. The data show approximately 280,000 clones, 85% to 90% seen once. Sequencing used peripheral blood. The receptors stem from a man aged 40-55 years with acute or convalescent COVID-19. Each CDR3 is given with its conserved first and last residue. Each record gives: V gene, J gene, D gene, CDR3 protein. The D gene is left open where the match is weak.

>TRBV5-4|TRBJ2-1|TRBD1
CASSLSGQGAINEQFF
>TRBV6-1|TRBJ1-1|.
CASSENSNRNTEAFF
>TRBV3-1/TRBV3-2|TRBJ1-2|TRBD1
CASSLTGGVNGYTF
>TRBV9|TRBJ1-1|TRBD1
CASSEGTEEMSTEAFF
>TRBV3-1/TRBV3-2|TRBJ1-1|TRBD1
CASSPHGQGNTEAFF
>TRBV12-3/TRBV12-4|TRBJ1-5|.
CASTYGENQPQHF
>TRBV3-1/TRBV3-2|TRBJ2-7|.
CASSQVNYEQYF
>TRBV10-3|TRBJ2-7|.
CATLRQGYEQYF
>TRBV7-3|TRBJ2-7|.
CASSLSGRGRQGSSYEQYF
>TRBV11-1|TRBJ2-7|TRBD1
CASSLGTGSYEQYF